This TCR beta chain came from a study of CD8 T cells in Susac syndrome. The overall study: Within the sequenced group of Susac syndrome patients, five or six showed active disease and fewer than 10 were in remission. Study findings and constraints: Only a relatively small number of individuals were included in the TCR sequencing and HLA analysis.

The RNA input was 0.5 to 1 ug, and it was reverse transcribed with random hexamers. TCRdb reanalysed the immunoSEQ multiplex PCR reads using MiXCR and keeps one entry per CDR3 protein. The table lists about 120,000 distinct CDR3 sequences, around 94% of them singletons. Of note for this clonotype: Its antigen remains unknown.

TCR beta sequencing was performed on blood CD8+ and CD4+ T cells. The TEMRA cells underwent FACS enrichment, while the CD8+ and CD4+ T cells underwent negative isolation. J lost 5 bases, V lost 4 bases, and 5 bases had no gene match. CDR1 SEHNR and CDR2 FQNEAQ come from the germline V gene (reference sequence). CDR3 size: 15 residues. Sequencing was done on a sample of CD8+ T cells from PBMCs. The origin of this receptor is a human donor with Susac syndrome. The chain is built from TRBV7-9 and TRBJ2-3, with 11 bases fitting TRBD2. This CDR3 reads CASSSSGGRGDTQYF. As DNA, the CDR3 is TGTGCCAGCAGCTCTAGCGGGGGGCGCGGAGATACGCAGTATTTT.